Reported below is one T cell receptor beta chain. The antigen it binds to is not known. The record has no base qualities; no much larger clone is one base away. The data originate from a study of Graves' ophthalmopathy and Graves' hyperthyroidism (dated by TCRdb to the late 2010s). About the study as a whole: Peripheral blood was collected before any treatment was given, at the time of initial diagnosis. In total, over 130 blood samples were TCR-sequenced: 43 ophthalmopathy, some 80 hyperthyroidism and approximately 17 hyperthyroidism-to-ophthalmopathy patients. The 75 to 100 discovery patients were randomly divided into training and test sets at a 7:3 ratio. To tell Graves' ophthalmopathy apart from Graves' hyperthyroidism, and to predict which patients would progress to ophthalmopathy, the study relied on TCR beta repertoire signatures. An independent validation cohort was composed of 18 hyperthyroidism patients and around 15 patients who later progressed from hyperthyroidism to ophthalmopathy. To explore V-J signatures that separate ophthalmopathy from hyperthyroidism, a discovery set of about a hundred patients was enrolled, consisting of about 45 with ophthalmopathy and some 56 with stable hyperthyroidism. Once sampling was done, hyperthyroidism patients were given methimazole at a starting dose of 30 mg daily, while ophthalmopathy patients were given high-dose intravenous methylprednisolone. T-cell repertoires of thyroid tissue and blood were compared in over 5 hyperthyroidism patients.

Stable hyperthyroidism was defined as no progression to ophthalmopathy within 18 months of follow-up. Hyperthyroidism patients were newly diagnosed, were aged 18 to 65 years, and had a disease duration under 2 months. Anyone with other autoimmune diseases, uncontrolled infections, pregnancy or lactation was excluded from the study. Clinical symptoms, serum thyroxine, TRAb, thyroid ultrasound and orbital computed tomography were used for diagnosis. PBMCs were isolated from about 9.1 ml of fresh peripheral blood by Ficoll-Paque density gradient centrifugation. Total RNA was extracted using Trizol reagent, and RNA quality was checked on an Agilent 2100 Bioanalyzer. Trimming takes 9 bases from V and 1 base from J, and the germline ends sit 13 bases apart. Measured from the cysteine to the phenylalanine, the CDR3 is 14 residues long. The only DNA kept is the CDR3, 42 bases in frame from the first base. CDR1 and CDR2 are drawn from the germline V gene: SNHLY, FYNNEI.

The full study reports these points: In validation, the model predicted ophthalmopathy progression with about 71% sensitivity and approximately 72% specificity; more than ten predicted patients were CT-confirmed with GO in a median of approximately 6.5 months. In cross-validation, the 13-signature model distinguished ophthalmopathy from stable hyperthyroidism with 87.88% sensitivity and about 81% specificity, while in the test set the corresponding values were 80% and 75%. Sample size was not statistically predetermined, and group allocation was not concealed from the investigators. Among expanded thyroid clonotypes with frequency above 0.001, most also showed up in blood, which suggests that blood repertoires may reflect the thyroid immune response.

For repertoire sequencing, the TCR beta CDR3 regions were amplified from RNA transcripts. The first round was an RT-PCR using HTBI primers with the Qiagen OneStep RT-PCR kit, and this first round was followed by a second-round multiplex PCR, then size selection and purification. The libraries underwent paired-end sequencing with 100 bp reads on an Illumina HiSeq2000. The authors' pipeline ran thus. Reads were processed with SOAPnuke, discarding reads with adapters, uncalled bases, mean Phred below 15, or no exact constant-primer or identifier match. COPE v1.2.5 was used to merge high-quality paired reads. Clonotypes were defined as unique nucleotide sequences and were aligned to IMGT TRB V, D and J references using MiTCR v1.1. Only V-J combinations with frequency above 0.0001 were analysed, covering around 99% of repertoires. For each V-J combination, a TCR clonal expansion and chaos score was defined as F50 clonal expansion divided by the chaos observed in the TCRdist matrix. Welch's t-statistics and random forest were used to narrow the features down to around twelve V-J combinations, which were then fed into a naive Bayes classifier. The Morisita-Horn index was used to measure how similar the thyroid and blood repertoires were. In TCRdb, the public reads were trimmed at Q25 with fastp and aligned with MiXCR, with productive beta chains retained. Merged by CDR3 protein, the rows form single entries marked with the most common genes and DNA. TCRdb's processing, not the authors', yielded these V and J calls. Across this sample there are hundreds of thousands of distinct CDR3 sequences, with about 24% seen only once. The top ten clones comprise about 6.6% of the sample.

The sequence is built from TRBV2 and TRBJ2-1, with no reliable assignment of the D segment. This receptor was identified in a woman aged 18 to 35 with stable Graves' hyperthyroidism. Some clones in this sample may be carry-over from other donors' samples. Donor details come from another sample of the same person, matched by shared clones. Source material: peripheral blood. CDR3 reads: CASGPIRSYNEQFF. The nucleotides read TGTGCCAGTGGGCCCATAAGGTCCTACAATGAGCAGTTCTTC.